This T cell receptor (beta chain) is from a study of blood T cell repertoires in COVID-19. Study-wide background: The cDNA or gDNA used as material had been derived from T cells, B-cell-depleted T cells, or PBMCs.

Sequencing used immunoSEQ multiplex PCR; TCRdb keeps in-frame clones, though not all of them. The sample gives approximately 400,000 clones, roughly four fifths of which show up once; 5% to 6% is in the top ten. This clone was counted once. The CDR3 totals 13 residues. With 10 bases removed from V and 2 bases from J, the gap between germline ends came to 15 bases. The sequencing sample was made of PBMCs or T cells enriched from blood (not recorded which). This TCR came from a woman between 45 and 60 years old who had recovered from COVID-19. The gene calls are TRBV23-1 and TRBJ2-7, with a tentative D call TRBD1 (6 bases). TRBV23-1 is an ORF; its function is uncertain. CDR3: CATPPAGAYEQYF. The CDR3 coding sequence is TGCGCCACCCCACCGGCAGGGGCCTACGAGCAGTACTTC.